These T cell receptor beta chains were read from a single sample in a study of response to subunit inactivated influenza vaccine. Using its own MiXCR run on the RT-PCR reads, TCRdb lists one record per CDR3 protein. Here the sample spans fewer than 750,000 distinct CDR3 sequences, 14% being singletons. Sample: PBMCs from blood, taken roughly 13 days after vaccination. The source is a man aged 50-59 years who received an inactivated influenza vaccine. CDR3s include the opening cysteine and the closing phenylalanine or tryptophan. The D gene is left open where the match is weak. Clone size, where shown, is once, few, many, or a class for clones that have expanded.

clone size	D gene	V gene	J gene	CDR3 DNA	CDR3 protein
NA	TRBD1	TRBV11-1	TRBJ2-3	TGTGCCAGCAGCTTAAGTCCCGGGACAGGGAGGTTCCCAGATACGCAGTATTTT	CASSLSPGTGRFPDTQYF
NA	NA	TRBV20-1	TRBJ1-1	TGCAGTGCTAGAGTAACAGGGCGCGACACTGAAGCTTTCTTT	CSARVTGRDTEAFF
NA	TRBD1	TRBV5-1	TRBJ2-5	TGCGCCAGCACTTGGGGCAGGGGGCGCGAGGAGACCCAGTACTTC	CASTWGRGREETQYF
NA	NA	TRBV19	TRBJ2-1	TGTGCCAGTAGTCAGAGGGGCGGCGGTCTGACGGCGGTGTCCAATGAGCAGTTCTTC	CASSQRGGGLTAVSNEQFF
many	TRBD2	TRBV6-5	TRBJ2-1	TGTGCCAGCAGTTACTCCGGGACTAGCATCTATGAGCAGTTCTTC	CASSYSGTSIYEQFF
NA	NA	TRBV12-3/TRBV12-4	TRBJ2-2	TGTGCCAGCAGTTTAAACTTTAACGGGGAGCTGTTTTTT	CASSLNFNGELFF
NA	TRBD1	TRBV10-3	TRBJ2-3	TGTGCCATCAATCACAGGGGAACAGATACGCAGTATTTT	CAINHRGTDTQYF
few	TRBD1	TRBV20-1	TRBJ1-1	TGCAGCGGGACGGGACAGGGTTTTGAAGCTTTCTTT	CSGTGQGFEAFF
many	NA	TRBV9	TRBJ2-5	TGTGCCAGCAGCGACGAGGCAGGGTTAACGAAGACCCAGTACTTC	CASSDEAGLTKTQYF
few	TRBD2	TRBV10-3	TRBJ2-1	TGTGCCACCTCCGGGACTAGTTACAATGAGCAGTTCTTC	CATSGTSYNEQFF
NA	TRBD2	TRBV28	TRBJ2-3	TGTGCCAGCAGGATGGGAGGGGATACGCAGTATTTT	CASRMGGDTQYF
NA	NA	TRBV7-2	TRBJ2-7	TGTGCCAGCAGTTCCTACGGGGACGAGCAGTACTTC	CASSSYGDEQYF
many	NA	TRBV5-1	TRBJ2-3	TGCGCCAGCAGCTTGGCCAGTTCGAGGACAGATACGCAGTATTTT	CASSLASSRTDTQYF
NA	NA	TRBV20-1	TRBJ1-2	TGCAGTGCTAAGCGGCACGACTATGGCTACACCTTC	CSAKRHDYGYTF
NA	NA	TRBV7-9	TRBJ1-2	TGTGCCAGCAGCTTAGGGCAGGTTGTCGACTACACCTTC	CASSLGQVVDYTF
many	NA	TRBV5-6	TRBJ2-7	TGTGCCAGCAGCCTACAGGACAGCTACGAGCAGTACTTC	CASSLQDSYEQYF
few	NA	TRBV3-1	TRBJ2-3	TGTGCCAGCAGCGGTTGGGGTGAGGATACGCAGTATTTT	CASSGWGEDTQYF
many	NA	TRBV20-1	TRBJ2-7	TGCAGTGCTAGAGACATTGGGCGGTCCTACGAGCAGTACTTC	CSARDIGRSYEQYF
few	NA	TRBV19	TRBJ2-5	TGTGCCAGTAGCTCGGGTCCCTTTTCGAGGACCCAGTACTTC	CASSSGPFSRTQYF
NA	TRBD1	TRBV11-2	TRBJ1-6	TGTGCCAGCAGCCTTACTGGTGCAGGGGGGCGAGGGAATTCACCCCTCCACTTT	CASSLTGAGGRGNSPLHF
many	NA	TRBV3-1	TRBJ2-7	TGTGCCAGCAGCCAAGTTGACGGGAACGAGCAGTACTTC	CASSQVDGNEQYF
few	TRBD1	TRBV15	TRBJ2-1	TGTGCCACCAGCAGGCGAGGACAGGGGCTGTACAATGAGCAGTTCTTC	CATSRRGQGLYNEQFF
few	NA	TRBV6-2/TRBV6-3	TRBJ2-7	TGTGCCAGCAGTCAATCAGTCGAGCAGTACTTC	CASSQSVEQYF
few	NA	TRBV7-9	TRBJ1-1	TGTGCCAGCAGCCTACCCCGTGGGAACACTGAAGCTTTCTTT	CASSLPRGNTEAFF
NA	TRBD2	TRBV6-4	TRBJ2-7	TGTGCCAGCAGTGAGGGGCGGGAGGGCCCTCTATACGAGCAGTACTTC	CASSEGREGPLYEQYF
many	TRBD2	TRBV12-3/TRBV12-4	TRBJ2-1	TGTGCCAGCAGGAATCTAGCGGGAGCCCGTTACAATGAGCAGTTCTTC	CASRNLAGARYNEQFF
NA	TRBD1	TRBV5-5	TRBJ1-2	TGTGCCAGCAGCCCCGGACAGGGTATCTCTGGCTACACCTTC	CASSPGQGISGYTF
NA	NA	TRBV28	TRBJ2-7	TGTGCCAGCACCATCGGGGGGCACTACGAGCAGTACTTC	CASTIGGHYEQYF
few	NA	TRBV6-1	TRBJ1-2	TGTGCCAGCAGGCACGTCAGGGTACGGGGATGGGACTATGGCTACACCTTC	CASRHVRVRGWDYGYTF
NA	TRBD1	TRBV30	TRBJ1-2	TGTGCCTGGACCCGGGACAGGGCCTATGGCTACACCTTC	CAWTRDRAYGYTF
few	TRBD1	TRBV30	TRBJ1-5	TGTGCCTGGAGAGCGAGACAGGGCCATCAGCCCCAGCATTTT	CAWRARQGHQPQHF
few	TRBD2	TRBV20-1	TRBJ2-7	TGCAGTGCTAGAGACCCACTAGCGGGCGAGCAGTACTTC	CSARDPLAGEQYF
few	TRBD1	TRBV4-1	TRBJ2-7	TGCGCCAGCAGCCGCGACGGGGGACAGGGACTATACGAGCAGTACTTC	CASSRDGGQGLYEQYF
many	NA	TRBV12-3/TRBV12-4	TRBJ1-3	TGTGCCAGCAGTCCTGGTACGAGAAACACCATATATTTT	CASSPGTRNTIYF
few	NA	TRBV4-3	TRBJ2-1	TGCGCCAGCAGCCAAGCCGCGGGGAATGAGCAGTTCTTC	CASSQAAGNEQFF
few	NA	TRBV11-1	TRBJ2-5	TGTGCCAGCAGCTTCGGGAAATTTGGGCAGCCTAAAAGCCAAGAGACCCAGTACTTC	CASSFGKFGQPKSQETQYF
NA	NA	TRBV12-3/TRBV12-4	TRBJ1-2	TGTGCCAGCAGTTTGGACAGCAGCTATGGCGACACCTTC	CASSLDSSYGDTF
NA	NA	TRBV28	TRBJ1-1	TGTGCCAGCAGTCTTTACGTGGGAAACACTGAAGCTTTCTTT	CASSLYVGNTEAFF